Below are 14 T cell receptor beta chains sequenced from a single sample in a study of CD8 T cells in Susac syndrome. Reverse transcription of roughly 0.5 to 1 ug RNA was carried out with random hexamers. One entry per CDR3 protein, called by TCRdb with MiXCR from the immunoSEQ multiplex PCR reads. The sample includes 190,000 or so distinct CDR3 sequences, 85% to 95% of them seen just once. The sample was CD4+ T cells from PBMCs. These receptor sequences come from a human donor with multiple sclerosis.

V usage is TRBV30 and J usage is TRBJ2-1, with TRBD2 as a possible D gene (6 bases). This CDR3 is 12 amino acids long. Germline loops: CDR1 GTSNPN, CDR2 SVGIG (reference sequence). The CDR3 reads CARRARDNEQFF. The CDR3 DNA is TGTGCACGGAGGGCGAGGGACAATGAGCAGTTCTTC. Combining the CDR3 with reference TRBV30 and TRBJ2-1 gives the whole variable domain SQTIHQWPATLVQPVGSPLSLECTVEGTSNPNLYWYRQAAGRGLQLLFYSVGIGQISSEVPQNLSASRPQDRQFILSSKKLLLSDSGFYLCARRARDNEQFFGPGTRLTVL.

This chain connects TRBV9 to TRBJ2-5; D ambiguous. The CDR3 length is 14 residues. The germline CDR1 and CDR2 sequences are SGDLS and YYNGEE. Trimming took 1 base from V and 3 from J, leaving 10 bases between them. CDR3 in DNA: TGTGCCAGCAGCGTAAGTGGTAGGAAAGAGACCCAGTACTTC. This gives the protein CASSVSGRKETQYF.

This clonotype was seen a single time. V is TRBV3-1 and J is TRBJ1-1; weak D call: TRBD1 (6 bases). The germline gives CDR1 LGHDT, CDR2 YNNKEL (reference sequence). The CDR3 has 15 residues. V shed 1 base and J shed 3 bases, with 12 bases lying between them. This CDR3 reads CASSQGPDSYTEAFF. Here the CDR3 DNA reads TGTGCCAGCAGCCAAGGGCCGGACAGTTACACTGAAGCTTTCTTT.

CDR3 sequence: CSAIDRVAQYF. CDR3 in DNA: TGCAGTGCTATCGACCGAGTGGCCCAGTACTTC. The rearrangement joins TRBV20-1 to TRBJ2-5; D gene ambiguous. This CDR3 is built from 11 residues. V was clipped by 4 bases and J by 9 bases, with 12 bases between them. Per germline, CDR1 DFQATT and CDR2 SNEGSKA (reference sequence).

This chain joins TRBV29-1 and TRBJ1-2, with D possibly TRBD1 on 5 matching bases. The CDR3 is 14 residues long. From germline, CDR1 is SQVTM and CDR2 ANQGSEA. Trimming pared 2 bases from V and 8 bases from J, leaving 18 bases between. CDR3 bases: TGCAGCGTTGAACCCGCCGGGGGAATAGGGGGCTACACCTTC. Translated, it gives CSVEPAGGIGGYTF.

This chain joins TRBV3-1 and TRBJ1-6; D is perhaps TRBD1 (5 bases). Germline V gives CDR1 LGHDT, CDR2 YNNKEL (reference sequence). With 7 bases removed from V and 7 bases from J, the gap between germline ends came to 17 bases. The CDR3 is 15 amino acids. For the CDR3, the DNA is TGTGCCAGCAACTCCCGCGGGGCGGGAAATTCACCCCTCCACTTT. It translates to CASNSRGAGNSPLHF.

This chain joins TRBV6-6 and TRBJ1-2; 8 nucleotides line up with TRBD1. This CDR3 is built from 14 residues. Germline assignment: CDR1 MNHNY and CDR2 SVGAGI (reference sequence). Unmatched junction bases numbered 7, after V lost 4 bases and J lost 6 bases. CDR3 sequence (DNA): TGTGCCAGCAGTTTGGAAGGACAGGGAGATGGCTACACCTTC. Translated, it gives CASSLEGQGDGYTF.

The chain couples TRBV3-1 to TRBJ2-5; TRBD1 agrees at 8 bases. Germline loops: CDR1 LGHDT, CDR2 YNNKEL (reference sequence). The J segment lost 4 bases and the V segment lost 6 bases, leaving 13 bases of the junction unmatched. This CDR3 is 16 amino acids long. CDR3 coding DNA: TGTGCCAGCAGTGAGGGGCTAGGGACAGGTCGAGAGACCCAGTACTTC. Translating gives CASSEGLGTGRETQYF.

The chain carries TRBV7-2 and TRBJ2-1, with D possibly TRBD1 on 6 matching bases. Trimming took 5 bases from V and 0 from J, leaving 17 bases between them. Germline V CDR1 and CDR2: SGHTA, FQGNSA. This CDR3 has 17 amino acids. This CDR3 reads CASSQGQPPRSYNEQFF. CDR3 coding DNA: TGTGCCAGCAGCCAAGGACAGCCTCCCCGCTCCTACAATGAGCAGTTCTTC.

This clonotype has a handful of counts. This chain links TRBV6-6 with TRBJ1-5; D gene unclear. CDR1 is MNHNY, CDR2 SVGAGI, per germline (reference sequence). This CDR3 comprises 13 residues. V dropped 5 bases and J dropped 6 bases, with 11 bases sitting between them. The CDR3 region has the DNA TGTGCCAGCAGTCCGGGTGGAGGTCAGCCCCAGCATTTT. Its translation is CASSPGGGQPQHF.

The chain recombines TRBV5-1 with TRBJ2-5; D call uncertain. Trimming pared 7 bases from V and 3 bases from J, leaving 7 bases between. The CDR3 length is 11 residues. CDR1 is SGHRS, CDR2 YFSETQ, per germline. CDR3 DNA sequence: TGCGCCAGCCGACTGGAAGAGACCCAGTACTTC. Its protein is CASRLEETQYF.

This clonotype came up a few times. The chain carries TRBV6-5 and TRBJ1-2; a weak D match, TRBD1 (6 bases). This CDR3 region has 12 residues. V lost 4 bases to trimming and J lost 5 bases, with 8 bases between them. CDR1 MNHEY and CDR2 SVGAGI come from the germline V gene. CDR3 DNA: TGTGCCAGCAGTTTACAGGGTTATGGCTACACCTTC. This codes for CASSLQGYGYTF.

This chain's CDR3 is CASSQVIGGGYTF. The DNA of the CDR3 is TGTGCCAGCAGCCAAGTGATTGGAGGCGGCTACACCTTC. This sequence joins TRBV14 and TRBJ1-2; D gene unclear. The CDR3 covers 13 residues. The germline V gene encodes CDR1 SGHDN and CDR2 FVKESK. V was cut by 1 base and J by 8 bases, with 11 bases left in between. The full variable domain, in which reference TRBV14 and TRBJ1-2 provide the parts outside the CDR3, is EAGVTQFPSHSVIEKGQTVTLRCDPISGHDNLYWYRRVMGKEIKFLLHFVKESKQDESGMPNNRFLAERTGGTYSTLKVQPAELEDSGVYFCASSQVIGGGYTFGSGTRLTVV.

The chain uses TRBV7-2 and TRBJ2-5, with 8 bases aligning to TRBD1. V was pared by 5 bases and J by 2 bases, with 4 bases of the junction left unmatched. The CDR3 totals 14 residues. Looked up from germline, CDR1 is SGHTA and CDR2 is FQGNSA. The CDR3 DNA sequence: TGTGCCAGCAGCACCGGACAGGGACAAGAGACCCAGTACTTC. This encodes CASSTGQGQETQYF.